The clone carrying this T cell receptor beta chain showed up many times. As yet, its antigen is unknown. Original methodology: Clinicopathological groups of papillary thyroid cancer showed CDR3 differences that were used to build a distant-metastasis classifier. Using MiXCR, TCRdb reanalyzed the PCR reads. These V and J calls are TCRdb output, not the study's own analysis. This sample carries about 92,000 clones, around 14% of them seen once, and the ten largest clones take just over 3.5%. V lost 3 bases and J lost 7, with 13 bases in between. The CDR3 has 14 residues. Germline CDR1 is DFQATT and CDR2 is SNEGSKA (reference sequence). These data belong to a study of metastatic and nonmetastatic thyroid tumors. On the study more broadly: Comparative analysis of repertoires was undertaken across blood and tumor or nodule tissue obtained from malignant and benign thyroid patients.

All patients were treatment-naive before thyroid surgery. The study, taken as a whole, reports: Reports indicated that malignant thyroid tumors showed significantly higher TCR beta diversity than benign nodules did, in blood and tumor.

This chain uses TRBV20-1 with TRBJ1-6; D unclear. The sample consisted of blood. This receptor was taken from a female donor with papillary thyroid cancer or a benign thyroid nodule (not recorded which). Some clones in this sample may be carry-over from other donors' samples. The CDR3 DNA reads TGCAGTGCTAGCGAAGAGGGCCGCAATTCACCCCTCCACTTT. It yields the protein CSASEEGRNSPLHF.